This T cell receptor beta chain was found in a study of T cells in Graves' hyperthyroidism and ophthalmopathy. Uncontrolled infections, other autoimmune diseases, pregnancy or lactation led to exclusion of patients. Diagnostic assessment was based on clinical symptoms, serum thyroxine and TRAb, thyroid ultrasound and orbital computed tomography. Roughly 10 ml of fresh peripheral blood supplied the PBMCs. This clonotype was observed a few times. RNA transcripts yielded amplified TCR beta CDR3 regions. HTBI primers drove first-round RT-PCR of the TCR CDR3. Each CDR3 protein is one row after TCRdb ran MiXCR on the multiplex PCR reads. The data show 550,000 to 600,000 distinct CDR3 sequences, 15% to 20% seen once. CDR1 SGHDN and CDR2 FVKESK come from the germline V gene. The CDR3 is 17 amino acids. V lost 0 bases to trimming and J lost 4 bases, with 15 bases between them.

Sequences were obtained from blood. V gene TRBV14 combines with J gene TRBJ2-2; tentative D call: TRBD2 (5 bases). The TCR comes from a woman younger than 35 with Graves' hyperthyroidism. The CDR3 nucleotides are TGTGCCAGCAGCCAAGATCTTAACTACCGGGGCACCGGGGAGCTGTTTTTT. Translated, it gives CASSQDLNYRGTGELFF.